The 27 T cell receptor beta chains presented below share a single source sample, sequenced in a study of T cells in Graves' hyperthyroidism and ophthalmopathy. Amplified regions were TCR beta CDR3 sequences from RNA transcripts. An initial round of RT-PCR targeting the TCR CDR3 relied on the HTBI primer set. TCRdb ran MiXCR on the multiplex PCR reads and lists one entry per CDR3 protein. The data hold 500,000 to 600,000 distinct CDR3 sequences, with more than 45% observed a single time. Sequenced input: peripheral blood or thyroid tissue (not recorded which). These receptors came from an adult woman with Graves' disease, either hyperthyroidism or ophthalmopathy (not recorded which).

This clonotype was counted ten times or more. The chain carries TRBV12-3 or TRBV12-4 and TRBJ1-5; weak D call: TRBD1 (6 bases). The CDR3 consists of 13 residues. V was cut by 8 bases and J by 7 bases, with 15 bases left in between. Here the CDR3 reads CASVQDSGQPQHF. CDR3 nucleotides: TGTGCCAGCGTACAGGACAGCGGCCAGCCCCAGCATTTT.

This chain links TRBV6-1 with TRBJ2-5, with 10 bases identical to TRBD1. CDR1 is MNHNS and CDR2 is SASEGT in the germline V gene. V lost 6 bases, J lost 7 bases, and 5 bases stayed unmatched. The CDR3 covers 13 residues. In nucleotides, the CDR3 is TGTGCCAGCAGGGGACAGGGGAGAGGGACCCAGTACTTC. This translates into CASRGQGRGTQYF.

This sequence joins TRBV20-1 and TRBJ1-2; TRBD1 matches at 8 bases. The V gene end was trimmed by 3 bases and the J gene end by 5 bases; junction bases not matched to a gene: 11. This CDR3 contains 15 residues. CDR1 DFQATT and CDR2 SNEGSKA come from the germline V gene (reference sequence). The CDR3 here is CSARMRTGSTYGYTF. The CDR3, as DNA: TGCAGTGCTAGGATGCGGACAGGGTCGACTTATGGCTACACCTTC.

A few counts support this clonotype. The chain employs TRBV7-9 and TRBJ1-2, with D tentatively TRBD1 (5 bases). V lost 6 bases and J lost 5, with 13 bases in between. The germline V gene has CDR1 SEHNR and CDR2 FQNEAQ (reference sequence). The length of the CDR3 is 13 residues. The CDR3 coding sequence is TGTGCCAGCAGTTTGGTGGGGGAGTATGGCTACACCTTC. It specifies CASSLVGEYGYTF.

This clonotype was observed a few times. CDR3: CASSDLLEKLFF. The DNA of the CDR3 is TGTGCCAGCAGTGATCTGCTGGAAAAACTGTTTTTT. The rearrangement uses TRBV25-1 and TRBJ1-4; D unresolved. CDR3 size: 12 residues. V dropped 3 bases and J dropped 8 bases, with 7 bases sitting between them. Germline CDR1 is MGHDK and CDR2 is SYGVNS.

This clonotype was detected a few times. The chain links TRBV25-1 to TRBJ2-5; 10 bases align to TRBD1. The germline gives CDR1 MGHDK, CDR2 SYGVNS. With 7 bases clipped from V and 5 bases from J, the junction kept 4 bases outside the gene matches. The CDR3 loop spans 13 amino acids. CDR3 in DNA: TGTGCCAGCACTGACAGGGGGCTGGAGACCCAGTACTTC. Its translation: CASTDRGLETQYF.

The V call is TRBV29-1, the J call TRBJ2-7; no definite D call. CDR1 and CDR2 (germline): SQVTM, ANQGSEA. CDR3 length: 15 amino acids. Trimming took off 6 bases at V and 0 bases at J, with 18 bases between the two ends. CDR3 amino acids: CSVRSASLLSYEQYF. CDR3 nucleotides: TGCAGCGTGAGGAGTGCTAGTCTCCTCTCCTACGAGCAGTACTTC.

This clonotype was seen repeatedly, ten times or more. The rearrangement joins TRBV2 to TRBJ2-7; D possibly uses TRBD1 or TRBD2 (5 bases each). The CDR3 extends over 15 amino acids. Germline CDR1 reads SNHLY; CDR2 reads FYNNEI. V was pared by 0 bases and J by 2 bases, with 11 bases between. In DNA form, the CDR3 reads TGTGCCAGCAGTGAAGCGGGACGGGGAGCCTACGAGCAGTACTTC. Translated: CASSEAGRGAYEQYF.

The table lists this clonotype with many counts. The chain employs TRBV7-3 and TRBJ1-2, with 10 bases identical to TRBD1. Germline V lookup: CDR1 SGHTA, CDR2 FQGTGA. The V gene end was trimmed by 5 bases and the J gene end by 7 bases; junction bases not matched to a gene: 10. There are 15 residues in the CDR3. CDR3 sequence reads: CASSLQGDRGIGYTF. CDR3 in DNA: TGTGCCAGCAGCCTCCAGGGGGACAGGGGCATTGGCTACACCTTC.

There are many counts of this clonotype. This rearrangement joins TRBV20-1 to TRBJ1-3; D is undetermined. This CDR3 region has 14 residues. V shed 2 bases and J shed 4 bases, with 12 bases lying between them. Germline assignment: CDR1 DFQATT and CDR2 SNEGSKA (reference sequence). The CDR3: CSARSPRAGNTIYF. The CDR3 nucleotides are TGCAGTGCTAGATCCCCCCGGGCCGGAAACACCATATATTTT.

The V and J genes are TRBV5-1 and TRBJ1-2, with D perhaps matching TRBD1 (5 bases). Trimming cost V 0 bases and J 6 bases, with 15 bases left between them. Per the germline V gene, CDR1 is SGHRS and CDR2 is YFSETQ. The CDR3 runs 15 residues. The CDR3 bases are TGCGCCAGCAGCTTGGGGCGGGAGGGGTTCGATGGCTACACCTTC. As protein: CASSLGREGFDGYTF.

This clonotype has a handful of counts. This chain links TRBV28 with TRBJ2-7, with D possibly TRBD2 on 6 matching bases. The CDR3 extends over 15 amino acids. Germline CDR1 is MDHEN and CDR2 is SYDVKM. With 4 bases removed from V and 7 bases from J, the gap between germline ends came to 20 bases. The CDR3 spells CASSSPPALAPEQYF. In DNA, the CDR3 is TGTGCCAGCAGTTCCCCTCCGGCGCTAGCGCCAGAGCAGTACTTC.

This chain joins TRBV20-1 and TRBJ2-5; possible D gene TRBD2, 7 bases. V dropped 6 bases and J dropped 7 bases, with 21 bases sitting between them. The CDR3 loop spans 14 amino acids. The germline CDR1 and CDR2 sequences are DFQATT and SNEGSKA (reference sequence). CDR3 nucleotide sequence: TGCAGTGCCAGCAGCGGGACACCGTCCGGGACCCAGTACTTC. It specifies CSASSGTPSGTQYF.

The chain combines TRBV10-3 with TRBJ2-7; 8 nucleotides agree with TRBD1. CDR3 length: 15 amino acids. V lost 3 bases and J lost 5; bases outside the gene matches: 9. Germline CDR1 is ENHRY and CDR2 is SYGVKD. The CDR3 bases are TGTGCCATCAGTGAAACCCCGACAGGGGTCAACGAGCAGTACTTC. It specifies CAISETPTGVNEQYF.

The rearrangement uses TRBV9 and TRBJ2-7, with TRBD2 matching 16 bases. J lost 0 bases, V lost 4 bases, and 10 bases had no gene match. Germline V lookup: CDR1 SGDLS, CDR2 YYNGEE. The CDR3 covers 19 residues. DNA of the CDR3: TGTGCCAGCAGCCCGGGACTAGCGGGAGGGGTCAGGGGCTCCTACGAGCAGTACTTC. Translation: CASSPGLAGGVRGSYEQYF.

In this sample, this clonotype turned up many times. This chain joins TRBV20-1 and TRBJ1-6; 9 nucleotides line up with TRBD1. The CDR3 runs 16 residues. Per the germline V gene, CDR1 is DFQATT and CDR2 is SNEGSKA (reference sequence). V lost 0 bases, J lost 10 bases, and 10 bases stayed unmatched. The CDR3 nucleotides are TGCAGTGCTAGAGAGGGGAGACAGGGGGTTGGGTCACCCCTCCACTTT. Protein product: CSAREGRQGVGSPLHF.

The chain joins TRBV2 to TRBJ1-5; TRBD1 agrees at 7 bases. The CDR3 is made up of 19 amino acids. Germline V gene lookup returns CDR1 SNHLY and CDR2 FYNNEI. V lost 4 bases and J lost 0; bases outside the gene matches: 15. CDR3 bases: TGTGCCAGCAGTGCTAGCAGGCGACAGGGTCGATATAGCAATCAGCCCCAGCATTTT. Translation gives CASSASRRQGRYSNQPQHF.

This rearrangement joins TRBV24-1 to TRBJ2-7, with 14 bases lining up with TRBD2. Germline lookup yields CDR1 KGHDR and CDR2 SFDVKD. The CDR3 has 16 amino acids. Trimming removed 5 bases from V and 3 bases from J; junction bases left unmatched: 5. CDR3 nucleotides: TGTGCCACCAGTGGCGGGACTAGCGGGGGACGCTACGAGCAGTACTTC. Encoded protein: CATSGGTSGGRYEQYF.

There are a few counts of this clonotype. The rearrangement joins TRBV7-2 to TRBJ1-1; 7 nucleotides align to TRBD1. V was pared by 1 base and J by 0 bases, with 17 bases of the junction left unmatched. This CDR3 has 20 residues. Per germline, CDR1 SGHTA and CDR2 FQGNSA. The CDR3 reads CASSLVGSRDRGLLNTEAFF. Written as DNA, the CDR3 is TGTGCCAGCAGCTTAGTTGGATCGCGGGATAGGGGGCTTTTGAACACTGAAGCTTTCTTT. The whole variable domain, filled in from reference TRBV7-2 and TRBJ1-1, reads GAGVSQSPSNKVTEKGKDVELRCDPISGHTALYWYRQSLGQGLEFLIYFQGNSAPDKSGLPSDRFSAERTGGSVSTLTIQRTQQEDSAVYLCASSLVGSRDRGLLNTEAFFGQGTRLTVV.

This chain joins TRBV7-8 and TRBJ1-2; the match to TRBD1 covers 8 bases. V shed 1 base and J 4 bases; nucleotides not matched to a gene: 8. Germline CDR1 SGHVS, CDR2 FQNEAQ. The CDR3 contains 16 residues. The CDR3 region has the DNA TGTGCCAGCAGCTTAGGGATTGGCGGACAGGGCTATGGCTACACCTTC. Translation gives CASSLGIGGQGYGYTF.

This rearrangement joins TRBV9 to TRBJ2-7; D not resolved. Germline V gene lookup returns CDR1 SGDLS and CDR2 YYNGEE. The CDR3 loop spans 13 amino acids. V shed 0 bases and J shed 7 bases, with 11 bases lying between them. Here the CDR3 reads CASSVGGAGEQYF. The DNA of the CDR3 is TGTGCCAGCAGCGTAGGCGGAGCCGGGGAGCAGTACTTC.

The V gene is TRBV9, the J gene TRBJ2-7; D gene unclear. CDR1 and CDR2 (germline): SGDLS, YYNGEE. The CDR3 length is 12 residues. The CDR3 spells CARRTDSYEQYF. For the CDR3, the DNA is TGTGCTAGACGGACGGACTCCTACGAGCAGTACTTC.

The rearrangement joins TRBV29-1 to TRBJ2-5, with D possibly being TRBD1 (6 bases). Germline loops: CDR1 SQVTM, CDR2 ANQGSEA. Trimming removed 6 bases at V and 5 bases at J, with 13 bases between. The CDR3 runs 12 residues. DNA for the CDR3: TGCAGCGTCAACAGGGCTGGGGAGACCCAGTACTTC. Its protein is CSVNRAGETQYF. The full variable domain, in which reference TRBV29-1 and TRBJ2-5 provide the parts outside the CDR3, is SAVISQKPSRDICQRGTSLTIQCQVDSQVTMMFWYRQQPGQSLTLIATANQGSEATYESGFVIDKFPISRPNLTFSTLTVSNMSPEDSSIYLCSVNRAGETQYFGPGTRLLVL.

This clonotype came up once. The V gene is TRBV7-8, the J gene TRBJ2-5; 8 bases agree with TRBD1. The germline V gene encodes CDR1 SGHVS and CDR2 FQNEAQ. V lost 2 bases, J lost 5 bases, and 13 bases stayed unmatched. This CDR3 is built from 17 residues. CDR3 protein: CASSLRPAGGRVETQYF. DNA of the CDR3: TGTGCCAGCAGCTTAAGGCCCGCAGGGGGCAGGGTGGAGACCCAGTACTTC.

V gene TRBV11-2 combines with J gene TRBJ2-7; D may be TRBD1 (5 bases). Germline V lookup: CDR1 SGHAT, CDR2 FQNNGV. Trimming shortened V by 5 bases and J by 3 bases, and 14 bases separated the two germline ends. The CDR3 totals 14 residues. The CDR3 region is CASSLGHRYYEQYF. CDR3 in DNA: TGTGCCAGCAGCCTGGGGCACAGATACTACGAGCAGTACTTC.

CDR3 protein: CASSPTGTSGNTEAFF. The CDR3 DNA reads as TGTGCCAGCAGTCCCACAGGAACCTCTGGAAACACTGAAGCTTTCTTT. This chain uses TRBV12-3 or TRBV12-4 with TRBJ1-1; tentatively, D is TRBD1 (5 bases). The CDR3 consists of 16 residues. With 5 bases removed from V and 2 bases from J, the gap between germline ends came to 18 bases.

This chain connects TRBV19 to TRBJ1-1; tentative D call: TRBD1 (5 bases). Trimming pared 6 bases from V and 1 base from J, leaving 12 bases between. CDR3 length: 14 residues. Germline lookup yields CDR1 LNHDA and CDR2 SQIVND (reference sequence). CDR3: CASRQGVANTEAFF. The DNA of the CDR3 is TGTGCCAGTAGGCAGGGAGTTGCGAACACTGAAGCTTTCTTT.